This TCR beta chain appears in the sequencing data of a study of CD8 T cells in Susac syndrome. Overall study results and limits: Regarding the TCR sequencing and HLA analysis, the study admitted that a relatively small number of individuals were involved.

As to this clonotype: As yet, its antigen is unknown.

Reverse transcription of about 0.45 to 1 ug RNA was carried out with random hexamers. Multiplex PCR with immunoSEQ amplified the TCR beta CDR3 across 54 Vbeta and 13 Jbeta. Each CDR3 protein gets one entry after TCRdb re-called the immunoSEQ multiplex PCR reads with MiXCR. The profile shows 200,000 to 250,000 distinct CDR3 sequences, approximately 90% of them singletons. The CDR3 is made up of 12 amino acids. Germline V gene sequence: CDR1 SGDLS, CDR2 YYNGEE. V was clipped by 4 bases and J by 8 bases; unmatched bases: 2. Relapsing-remitting disease, either stable or active, was present in the treatment-naive patients who were the multiple sclerosis controls. Purification of the CD8+ and CD4+ T cells relied on negative isolation, and TEMRA cells underwent FACS enrichment.

The chain carries TRBV9 and TRBJ2-4; TRBD1 agrees at 8 bases. The clonotype originates from a human donor with multiple sclerosis. Sequencing was performed on CD8+ T cells from PBMCs. This CDR3 is CASSPTGDIQYF. The CDR3 DNA follows: TGTGCCAGCAGCCCGACAGGGGACATTCAGTACTTC.